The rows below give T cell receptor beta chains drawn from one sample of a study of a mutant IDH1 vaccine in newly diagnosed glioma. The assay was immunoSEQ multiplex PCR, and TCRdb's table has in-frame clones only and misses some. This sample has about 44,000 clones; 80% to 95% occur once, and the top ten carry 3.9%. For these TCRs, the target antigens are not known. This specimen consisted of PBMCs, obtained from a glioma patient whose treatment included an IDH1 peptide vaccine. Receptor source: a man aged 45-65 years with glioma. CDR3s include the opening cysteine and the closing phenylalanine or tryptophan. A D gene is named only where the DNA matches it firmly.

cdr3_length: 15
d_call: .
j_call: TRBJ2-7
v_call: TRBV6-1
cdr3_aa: CASSVRTGNSYEQYF

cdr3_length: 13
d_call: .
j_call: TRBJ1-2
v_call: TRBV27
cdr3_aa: CASSLSGRSGYTF

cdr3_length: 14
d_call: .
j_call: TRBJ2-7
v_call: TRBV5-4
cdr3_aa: CASSLERGKYEQYF

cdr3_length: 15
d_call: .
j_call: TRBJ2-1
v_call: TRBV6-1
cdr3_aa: CASSEEQSSYNEQFF

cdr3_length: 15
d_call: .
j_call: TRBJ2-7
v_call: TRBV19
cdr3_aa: CASSIVQGPTYEQYF

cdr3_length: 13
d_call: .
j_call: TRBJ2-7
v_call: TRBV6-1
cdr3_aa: CASSEVIGYEQYF

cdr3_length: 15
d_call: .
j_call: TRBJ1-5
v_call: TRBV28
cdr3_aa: CASSPFGGGNQPQHF

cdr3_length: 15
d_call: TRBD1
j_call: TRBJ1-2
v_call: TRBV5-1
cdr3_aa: CASSLASGGVDGYTF

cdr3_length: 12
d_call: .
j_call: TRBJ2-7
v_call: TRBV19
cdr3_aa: CATRRSSYEQYF

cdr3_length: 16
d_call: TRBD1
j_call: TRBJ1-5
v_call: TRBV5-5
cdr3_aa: CASSLAPGQVNQPQHF

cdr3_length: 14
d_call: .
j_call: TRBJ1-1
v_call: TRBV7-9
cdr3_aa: CASSPLDSTTEAFF

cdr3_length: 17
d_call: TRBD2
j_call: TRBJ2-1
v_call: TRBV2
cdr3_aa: CASSVGLAGLSYNEQFF

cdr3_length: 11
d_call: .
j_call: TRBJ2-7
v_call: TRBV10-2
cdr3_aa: CASSRAYEQYF

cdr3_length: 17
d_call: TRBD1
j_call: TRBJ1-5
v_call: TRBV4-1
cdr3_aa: CASSQDRRGQGPQPQHF

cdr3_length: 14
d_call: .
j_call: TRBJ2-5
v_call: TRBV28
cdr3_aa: CASSAMGDWETQYF

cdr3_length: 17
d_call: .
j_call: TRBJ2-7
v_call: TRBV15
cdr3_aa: CATSRDLIPDSPYEQYF

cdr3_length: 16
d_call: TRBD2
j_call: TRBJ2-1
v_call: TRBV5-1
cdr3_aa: CASSLGAGGPFNEQFF

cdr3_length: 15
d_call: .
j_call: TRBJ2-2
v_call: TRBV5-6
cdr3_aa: CASRRYPLGPGELFF

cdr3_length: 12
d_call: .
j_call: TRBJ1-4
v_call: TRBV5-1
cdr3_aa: CASSREDEKLFF

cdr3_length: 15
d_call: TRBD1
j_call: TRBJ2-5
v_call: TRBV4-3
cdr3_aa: CASSQKTGGWETQYF

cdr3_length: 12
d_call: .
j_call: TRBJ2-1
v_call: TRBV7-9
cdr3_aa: CASSSLAWEQFF

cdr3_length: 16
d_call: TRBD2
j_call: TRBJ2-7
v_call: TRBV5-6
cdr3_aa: CASSNFEGGGNYEQYF

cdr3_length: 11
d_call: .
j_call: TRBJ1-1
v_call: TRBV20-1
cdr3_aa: CSARKDTEAFF

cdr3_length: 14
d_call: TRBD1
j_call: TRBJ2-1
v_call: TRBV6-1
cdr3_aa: CASSAGQPYNEQFF

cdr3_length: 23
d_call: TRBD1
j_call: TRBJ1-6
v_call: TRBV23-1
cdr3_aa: CASSQPDRARTLRVSSYNSPLHF

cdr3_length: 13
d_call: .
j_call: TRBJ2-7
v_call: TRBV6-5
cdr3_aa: CASSYRDKYEQYF

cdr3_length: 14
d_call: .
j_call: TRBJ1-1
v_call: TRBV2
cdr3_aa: CASSERRLNTEAFF

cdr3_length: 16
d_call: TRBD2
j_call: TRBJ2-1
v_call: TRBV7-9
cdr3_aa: CASSYSLAGGDNEQFF